This is a list of T cell receptor beta chains from one sample in a study of blood T cell repertoires in COVID-19. Using immunoSEQ multiplex PCR, the repertoire was profiled, and TCRdb retains in-frame clones only, with some absent. The sample holds 150,000 to 200,000 clones, roughly four fifths seen once. Input material: peripheral blood. The source of these receptors is a woman of 80 years or more with COVID-19, enrolled during active disease. Both conserved end residues are part of each CDR3. Fields, in order: V gene, J gene, D gene, clone size, CDR3 DNA, CDR3 protein. The D gene is left open where the match is weak. Not every row has a clone size; where given, it reads once, few, many or a size class.

TRBV7-2	TRBJ2-7	-	few	TGTGCCAGCAGCTTGACACTACCTACGGGAACGTTCTCCTACGAGCAGTACTTC	CASSLTLPTGTFSYEQYF
TRBV7-3	TRBJ2-3	-	-	TGTGCCAGCAGCACCCACGGGATAGAGACAGATACGCAGTATTTT	CASSTHGIETDTQYF
TRBV10-3	TRBJ2-3	TRBD2	-	TGTGCCATCAGTTCGGGACTAGCTTCTGATACGCAGTATTTT	CAISSGLASDTQYF
TRBV9	TRBJ1-2	-	-	TGTGCCAGCAGCGTACGGACAGCATCTCTCGGGGGCTACACCTTC	CASSVRTASLGGYTF
TRBV3-1/TRBV3-2	TRBJ1-1	TRBD1	-	TGTGCCAGCAGCCAAGACGGGACAGGGTTCAGTGGTGGTTTCTTT	CASSQDGTGFSGGFF
TRBV5-4	TRBJ2-2	TRBD2	-	TGTGCCAGCAGCTTGCCACTAGCGGACACCGGGGAGCTGTTTTTT	CASSLPLADTGELFF
TRBV28	TRBJ2-3	TRBD2	once	TGTGCCAGCAGCAAGACTAGCGGGAGGTCGCAGTATTTT	CASSKTSGRSQYF
TRBV5-6	TRBJ2-5	TRBD2	-	TGTGCCAGCAGCGGCACTAGCGGGGGTGAGACCCAGTACTTC	CASSGTSGGETQYF
TRBV5-4	TRBJ1-2	-	few	TGTGCCAGCAGCTCCGGGGGGGAAGCCGCCTATGGCTACACCTTC	CASSSGGEAAYGYTF
TRBV6-5	TRBJ2-7	TRBD1	once	TGTGCCAGCAGTTTCGGACAGGGGCGTTCCTACGAGCAGTACTTC	CASSFGQGRSYEQYF
TRBV29-1	TRBJ2-1	TRBD2	once	TGCTCACCGGGACTAGCGAGAGGGAGGGGCTCTAGCTCCTACAATGAGCAGTTCTTC	CSPGLARGRGSSSYNEQFF
TRBV7-7	TRBJ2-3	TRBD2	few	TGTGCCAGTAGCGGGACTAGAGTTACAGATACGCAGTATTTT	CASSGTRVTDTQYF
TRBV27	TRBJ1-1	-	-	TGTGCCAGCAGTGTAACAGGCCTTACATTGAACACTGAAGCTTTCTTT	CASSVTGLTLNTEAFF
TRBV5-6	TRBJ2-5	-	-	TGTGCCAGCAGCTTCTTAGGACTTCAGGATGAGACCCAGTACTTC	CASSFLGLQDETQYF
TRBV10-3	TRBJ2-3	TRBD2	-	TGTGCCATCAGTGATGCCAAGGGCGGGGGGTACACAGATACGCAGTATTTT	CAISDAKGGGYTDTQYF
TRBV4-3	TRBJ2-1	TRBD2	-	TGCGCCAGCAGCCAAGTTAGCGGGGGGTACAATGAGCAGTTCTTC	CASSQVSGGYNEQFF